The 14 T cell receptor beta chains listed next were all sequenced from one sample in a study of CD8 T cells in Susac syndrome. Reverse transcription of about 0.5 to 1 ug RNA was carried out with random hexamers. MiXCR, run by TCRdb on the immunoSEQ multiplex PCR reads, gives a single entry per CDR3 protein. The profile shows about 300,000 distinct CDR3 sequences, 75% to 90% of them singletons. The sequenced sample was CD8+ T cells from PBMCs. The source of these receptors is a human donor with multiple sclerosis.

The chain links TRBV7-6 to TRBJ2-7; D call uncertain. This CDR3 comprises 13 residues. Germline V gene lookup returns CDR1 SGHVS and CDR2 FNYEAQ. V lost 5 bases and J 9 bases, leaving 17 bases between the germline ends. The CDR3 loop reads CASSPGRSDGQYF. CDR3 coding DNA: TGTGCCAGCAGCCCCGGACGGTCGGACGGGCAGTACTTC. The full variable domain, with the rest looked up from reference TRBV7-6 and TRBJ2-7, is GAGVSQSPRYKVTKRGQDVALRCDPISGHVSLYWYRQALGQGPEFLTYFNYEAQQDKSGLPNDRFSAERPEGSISTLTIQRTEQRDSAMYRCASSPGRSDGQYFGPGTRLTVT.

CDR3 sequence (DNA): TGTGCCAGCAGTTTAAGTCCTAGTTACTACGAGCAGTACTTC. It is translated as CASSLSPSYYEQYF. The gene calls are TRBV27 and TRBJ2-7, with D unclear. Germline values: CDR1 MNHEY, CDR2 SMNVEV (reference sequence). The V and J ends lost 2 bases and 3 bases respectively, with 11 bases between them. CDR3 length: 14 residues.

V gene TRBV28 combines with J gene TRBJ2-2; D is undetermined. V dropped 4 bases and J dropped 6 bases, with 9 bases sitting between them. Germline CDR1 is MDHEN and CDR2 is SYDVKM. The CDR3 spans 13 residues. CDR3 loop: CASSYPGPGELFF. The CDR3 DNA sequence: TGTGCCAGCAGTTATCCGGGCCCCGGGGAGCTGTTTTTT.

The chain links TRBV20-1 to TRBJ1-1; maybe TRBD1 (5 bases). From germline, CDR1 is DFQATT and CDR2 SNEGSKA (reference sequence). The CDR3 totals 12 residues. Trimming stripped 5 bases from V and 4 bases from J, with 11 bases between. The chain's CDR3 is CSALGGGTEAFF. The CDR3 DNA sequence: TGCAGTGCTTTGGGGGGAGGCACTGAAGCTTTCTTT.

The chain recombines TRBV19 with TRBJ1-5; a possible D gene is TRBD1 (5 bases). Germline V gives CDR1 LNHDA, CDR2 SQIVND (reference sequence). V was cut by 5 bases and J by 1 base, with 12 bases left in between. CDR3 length equals 15 residues. This CDR3 is CASSPGERSNQPQHF. CDR3 DNA sequence: TGTGCCAGTAGTCCGGGGGAAAGGAGCAATCAGCCCCAGCATTTT.

The V call is TRBV4-2, the J call TRBJ2-7; 10 bases are shared with TRBD1. The CDR3 has 18 amino acids. Trimming at V came to 0 bases and at J to 0 bases, leaving 8 bases not matched to a gene. CDR1 LGHNA and CDR2 YNFKEQ come from the germline V gene. The CDR3 loop is CASSQEGGTGENSYEQYF. CDR3 DNA sequence: TGTGCCAGCAGCCAAGAAGGGGGGACAGGGGAAAACTCCTACGAGCAGTACTTC.

V gene TRBV27 combines with J gene TRBJ2-1; TRBD2 might be the D (5 bases). The CDR3 has 13 residues. The V gene's germline CDR1 is MNHEY and CDR2 SMNVEV (reference sequence). The V end was cut by 5 bases, the J end by 8 bases, with 13 bases between. The CDR3 sequence is CASSPGVWHEQFF. As DNA, the CDR3 is TGTGCCAGCAGTCCCGGGGTCTGGCATGAGCAGTTCTTC.

This clonotype was detected once. It may be a read error: a sequence one base away is much more abundant. The chain uses TRBV12-3 or TRBV12-4 and TRBJ1-1, with D uncertain. The CDR3 is 11 residues long. V lost 3 bases to trimming and J lost 2 bases, with 1 base between them. CDR3 residues: CASSFNTEAFF. The CDR3 DNA sequence: TGTGCCAGCAGTTTTAACACTGAAGCTTTCTTT.

This chain uses TRBV6-2 or TRBV6-3 with TRBJ2-7; a possible D gene is TRBD2 (7 bases). Trimming took off 8 bases at V and 4 bases at J, with 12 bases between the two ends. The CDR3 consists of 12 residues. Per the germline V gene, CDR1 is MNHEY and CDR2 is SVGEGT. The CDR3 loop is CASGGADYEQYF. CDR3 coding DNA: TGTGCCAGCGGGGGGGCCGATTACGAGCAGTACTTC.

V usage is TRBV4-3 and J usage is TRBJ1-1; D is uncertain. CDR1 and CDR2 from the germline V gene are LGHNA and YSLEER. V shed 3 bases and J shed 1 base, with 9 bases lying between them. This CDR3 has 14 amino acids. CDR3 region: CASSQLEGNTEAFF. Written as DNA, the CDR3 is TGCGCCAGCAGCCAGCTCGAGGGGAACACTGAAGCTTTCTTT.

This chain connects TRBV6-2 or TRBV6-3 to TRBJ2-1, with 9 bases fitting TRBD2. This CDR3 contains 14 residues. The germline V gene has CDR1 MNHEY and CDR2 SVGEGT. With 5 bases clipped from V and 4 bases from J, the junction kept 3 bases outside the gene matches. For the CDR3, the DNA is TGTGCCAGCAGTCGACTAGCGGTTTACAATGAGCAGTTCTTC. It yields the protein CASSRLAVYNEQFF.

The CDR3 DNA sequence: TGCGCCAGCAGCCAAGATTGGCAGGGTCACGATACGCAGTATTTT. Amino acids: CASSQDWQGHDTQYF. The chain employs TRBV4-3 and TRBJ2-3; D might be TRBD1 (5 bases). Germline loops: CDR1 LGHNA, CDR2 YSLEER. The germline V and J ends were trimmed by 0 bases and 6 bases, with 13 bases remaining between them. There are 15 residues in the CDR3.

The rearrangement uses TRBV5-5 and TRBJ2-1, with a weak D call TRBD2 (6 bases). Deletions cut 1 base from V and 0 bases from J, with 11 bases between. This CDR3 is built from 16 residues. Germline lookup yields CDR1 SGHKS and CDR2 YYEKEE (reference sequence). The CDR3: CASSLILTSSYNEQFF. In DNA, the CDR3 is TGTGCCAGCAGCTTGATCTTGACTAGCTCCTACAATGAGCAGTTCTTC.

The chain has TRBV30 and TRBJ1-1; 7 nucleotides align to TRBD1. Trimming took 2 bases from V and 4 from J; bases not matched to a gene: 1. CDR1 GTSNPN and CDR2 SVGIG come from the germline V gene (reference sequence). CDR3 size: 12 residues. The CDR3 loop reads CAWSQGGTEAFF. CDR3 nucleotide sequence: TGTGCCTGGAGTCAGGGGGGCACTGAAGCTTTCTTT.